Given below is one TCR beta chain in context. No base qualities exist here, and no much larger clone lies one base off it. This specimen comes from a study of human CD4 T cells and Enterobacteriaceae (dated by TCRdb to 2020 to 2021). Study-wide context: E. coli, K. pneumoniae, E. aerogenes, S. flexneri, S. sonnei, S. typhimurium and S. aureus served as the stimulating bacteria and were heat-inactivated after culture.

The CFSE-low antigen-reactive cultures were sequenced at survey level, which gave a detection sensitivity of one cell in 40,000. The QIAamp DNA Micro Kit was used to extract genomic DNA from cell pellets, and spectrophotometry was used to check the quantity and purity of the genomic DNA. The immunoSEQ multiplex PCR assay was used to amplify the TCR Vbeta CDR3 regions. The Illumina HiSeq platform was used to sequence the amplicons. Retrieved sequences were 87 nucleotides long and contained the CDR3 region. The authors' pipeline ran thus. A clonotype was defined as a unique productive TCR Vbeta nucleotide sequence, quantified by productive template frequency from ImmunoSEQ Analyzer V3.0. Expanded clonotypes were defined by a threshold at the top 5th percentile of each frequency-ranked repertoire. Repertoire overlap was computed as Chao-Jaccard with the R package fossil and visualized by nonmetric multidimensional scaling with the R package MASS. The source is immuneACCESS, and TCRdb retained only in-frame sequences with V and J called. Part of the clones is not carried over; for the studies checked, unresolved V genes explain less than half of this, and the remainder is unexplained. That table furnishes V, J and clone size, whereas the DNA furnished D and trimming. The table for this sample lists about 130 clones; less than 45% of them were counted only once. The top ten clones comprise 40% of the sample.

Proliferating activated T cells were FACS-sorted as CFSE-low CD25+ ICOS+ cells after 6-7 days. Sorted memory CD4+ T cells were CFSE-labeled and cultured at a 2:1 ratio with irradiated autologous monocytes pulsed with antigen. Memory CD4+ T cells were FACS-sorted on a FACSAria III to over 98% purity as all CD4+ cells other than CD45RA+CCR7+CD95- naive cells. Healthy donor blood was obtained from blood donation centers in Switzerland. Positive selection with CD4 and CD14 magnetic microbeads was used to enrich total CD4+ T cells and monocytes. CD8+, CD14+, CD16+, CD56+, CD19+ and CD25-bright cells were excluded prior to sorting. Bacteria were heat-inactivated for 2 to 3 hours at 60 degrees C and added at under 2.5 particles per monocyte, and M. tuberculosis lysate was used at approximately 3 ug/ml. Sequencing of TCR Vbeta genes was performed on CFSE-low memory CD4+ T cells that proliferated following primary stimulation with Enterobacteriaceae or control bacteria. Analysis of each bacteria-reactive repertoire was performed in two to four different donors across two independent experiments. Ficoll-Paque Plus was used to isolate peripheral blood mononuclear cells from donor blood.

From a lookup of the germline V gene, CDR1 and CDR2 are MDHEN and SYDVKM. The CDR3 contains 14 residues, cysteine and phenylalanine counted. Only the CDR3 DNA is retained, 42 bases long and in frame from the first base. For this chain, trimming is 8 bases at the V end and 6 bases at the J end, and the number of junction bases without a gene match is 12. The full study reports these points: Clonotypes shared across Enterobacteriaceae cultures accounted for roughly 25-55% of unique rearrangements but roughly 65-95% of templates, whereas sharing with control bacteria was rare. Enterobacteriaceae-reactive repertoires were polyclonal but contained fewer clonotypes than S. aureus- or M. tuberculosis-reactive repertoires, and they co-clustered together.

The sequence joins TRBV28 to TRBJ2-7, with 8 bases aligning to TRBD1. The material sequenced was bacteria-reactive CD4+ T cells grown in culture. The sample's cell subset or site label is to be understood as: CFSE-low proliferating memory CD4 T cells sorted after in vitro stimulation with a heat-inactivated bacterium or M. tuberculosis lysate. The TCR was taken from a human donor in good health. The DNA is TGTGCCAGCCGACGGACAGGGTTAGAGGGCGAGCAGTACTTC. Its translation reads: CASRRTGLEGEQYF.